What follows are 30 T cell receptor beta chains derived from one specimen sequenced in a study of beta chain features in type 1 diabetes. Of the isolated RNA, all was reverse transcribed, and so the sequenced material was expressed TCRB transcripts. Sequenced by immunoSEQ multiplex PCR; TCRdb stores in-frame clones only, minus some. The table lists some 360,000 clones, about 20% of them singletons. Sequences were obtained from naive CD4+ T cells from blood. The receptor source for this set is a woman in her late teens or twenties in good health.

This chain joins TRBV9 and TRBJ2-1; 9 bases are shared with TRBD1. The V and J ends lost 4 bases and 4 bases, in that order; junction bases with no gene match: 6. The V gene's germline CDR1 is SGDLS and CDR2 YYNGEE. CDR3 length: 15 amino acids. As DNA, the CDR3 is TGTGCCAGCAGCTTTGGACAGGGGTCTTACAATGAGCAGTTCTTC. Encoded protein: CASSFGQGSYNEQFF.

This clone has just a few counts. The V and J genes are TRBV6-5 and TRBJ2-5; D unresolved. The V gene lost 0 bases and the J gene lost 4 bases, with 3 bases spanning the gap. This CDR3 comprises 12 residues. Germline loops: CDR1 MNHEY, CDR2 SVGAGI. CDR3 in amino acids: CASSYSGETQYF. Written as DNA, the CDR3 is TGTGCCAGCAGTTACTCCGGAGAGACCCAGTACTTC.

J is TRBJ2-3 and V is TRBV19; D possibly corresponds to TRBD2 (7 bases). The ends were cut back, 7 bases at V and 5 bases at J, with 10 bases in the middle. Germline V gene data show CDR1 as LNHDA and CDR2 as SQIVND (reference sequence). The CDR3 has 12 residues. CDR3 in DNA: TGTGCCAGTACGGGGGGCGTAGATACGCAGTATTTT. Its protein is CASTGGVDTQYF.

The rearrangement joins TRBV29-1 to TRBJ1-1, with a weak D call TRBD1 (6 bases). Germline CDR1 and CDR2: SQVTM and ANQGSEA. The length of the CDR3 is 13 residues. V lost 7 bases, J lost 1 base, and 13 bases lay in between. The CDR3 sequence: CSARTDPNTEAFF. CDR3 DNA sequence: TGCAGCGCCAGGACAGACCCGAACACTGAAGCTTTCTTT.

This clone was detected only a few times. The sample has other DNA sequences that encode this CDR3 too. The gene calls are TRBV14 and TRBJ1-1, with D possibly TRBD1 on 6 matching bases. CDR1 is SGHDN and CDR2 is FVKESK in the germline V gene. The germline V and J ends were trimmed by 6 bases and 1 base, with 9 bases remaining between them. The CDR3 totals 13 residues. DNA for the CDR3: TGTGCCAGCAGTAGACAGGAGAACACTGAAGCTTTCTTT. This gives the protein CASSRQENTEAFF. The variable domain in full, with the rest retrieved from reference TRBV14 and TRBJ1-1, is EAGVTQFPSHSVIEKGQTVTLRCDPISGHDNLYWYRRVMGKEIKFLLHFVKESKQDESGMPNNRFLAERTGGTYSTLKVQPAELEDSGVYFCASSRQENTEAFFGQGTRLTVV.

This clone was detected a few times. The chain recombines TRBV19 with TRBJ1-1, with D possibly being TRBD1 (5 bases). CDR1 is LNHDA, CDR2 SQIVND, per germline (reference sequence). CDR3 length equals 15 residues. Trimming cost V 6 bases and J 1 base, with 15 bases left between them. CDR3 residues: CASSTLRQGNTEAFF. CDR3 sequence (DNA): TGTGCCAGTAGCACCTTACGCCAGGGGAACACTGAAGCTTTCTTT.

This clone occurred a few times. The chain uses TRBV18 and TRBJ2-3; D remains unclear. CDR1 KGHSH and CDR2 LQKENI come from the germline V gene. This CDR3 has 14 amino acids. Trimming left V 4 bases short and J 0 bases short, with 8 bases between. The CDR3 reads CASSLTTSTDTQYF. CDR3 DNA: TGTGCCAGCTCACTGACAACTAGCACAGATACGCAGTATTTT.

This clone was seen a handful of times. The genes are TRBV21-1 and TRBJ2-1; no DNA check was done on the table's D call, TRBD2. TRBV21-1 corresponds to a pseudogene. The CDR3 loop spans 17 amino acids. In nucleotides, the CDR3 is TGTGCCAGCAGCAGTAGACTAGCGGACCCCTCCTACAATGAGCAGTTCTTC. Its protein is CASSSRLADPSYNEQFF.

This clone was counted between two and nine times. This chain links TRBV9 with TRBJ1-1, with D perhaps matching TRBD1 (5 bases). The germline CDR1 and CDR2 sequences are SGDLS and YYNGEE. V was pared by 1 base and J by 3 bases, with 7 bases between. This CDR3 is built from 13 residues. CDR3 loop: CASSVWGDTEAFF. Here the CDR3 DNA reads TGTGCCAGCAGCGTATGGGGCGACACTGAAGCTTTCTTT. Full variable domain (remainder filled in from reference TRBV9 and TRBJ1-1): DSGVTQTPKHLITATGQRVTLRCSPRSGDLSVYWYQQSLDQGLQFLIQYYNGEERAKGNILERFSAQQFPDLHSELNLSSLELGDSALYFCASSVWGDTEAFFGQGTRLTVV.

The chain combines TRBV6-6 with TRBJ1-5; no definite D call. Trimming removed 7 bases from V and 11 bases from J, with 12 bases in between. The CDR3 totals 11 residues. Germline V gives CDR1 MNHNY, CDR2 SVGAGI (reference sequence). The DNA for the CDR3 is TGTGCCAGCAAGGAGATTATGACCCAGCATTTT. Translation gives CASKEIMTQHF.

This chain uses TRBV5-1 with TRBJ2-1, with D perhaps matching TRBD2 (6 bases). The CDR3 runs to 16 residues. The germline V gene encodes CDR1 SGHRS and CDR2 YFSETQ. Trimming removed 4 bases from V and 0 bases from J, with 14 bases in between. CDR3 DNA: TGCGCCAGCAGCCGCTTGGCGGGAAGCTCCTACAATGAGCAGTTCTTC. Translated, it gives CASSRLAGSSYNEQFF.

This rearrangement joins TRBV4-1 to TRBJ1-2, with 9 bases matching TRBD1. Per germline, CDR1 MGHRA and CDR2 YSYEKL. The CDR3 spans 17 residues. The junction had 16 bases not matched to a gene; V was cut back by 3 bases and J by 8 bases. The CDR3 loop is CASSQIQTGGMARGYTF. CDR3 nucleotides: TGCGCCAGCAGCCAGATCCAGACAGGGGGTATGGCTCGGGGCTACACCTTC.

J is TRBJ2-7 and V is TRBV7-2; 11 nucleotides line up with TRBD1. V lost 5 bases and J lost 0; bases outside the gene matches: 3. The germline CDR1 and CDR2 sequences are SGHTA and FQGNSA. The CDR3 covers 15 residues. This CDR3 reads CASSDGTGGSYEQYF. The CDR3 nucleotides read TGTGCCAGCAGCGACGGGACAGGGGGCTCCTACGAGCAGTACTTC.

The chain is built from TRBV28 and TRBJ1-2, with D uncertain. V was pared by 10 bases and J by 0 bases, with 9 bases between. Per germline, CDR1 MDHEN and CDR2 SYDVKM. This CDR3 contains 12 residues. The CDR3 spells CATGRANYGYTF. CDR3 nucleotide sequence: TGTGCCACCGGGAGGGCTAACTATGGCTACACCTTC.

The chain uses TRBV5-6 and TRBJ2-2; maybe TRBD2 (5 bases). CDR1 and CDR2 (germline): SGHDT, YYEEEE. The V gene lost 4 bases and the J gene lost 5 bases, with 12 bases spanning the gap. This CDR3 spans 14 amino acids. CDR3 sequence: CASSDTGTTGELFF. In nucleotides, the CDR3 is TGTGCCAGCAGCGATACGGGAACGACCGGGGAGCTGTTTTTT. The full variable domain, in which reference TRBV5-6 and TRBJ2-2 provide the parts outside the CDR3, is DAGVTQSPTHLIKTRGQQVTLRCSPKSGHDTVSWYQQALGQGPQFIFQYYEEEERQRGNFPDRFSGHQFPNYSSELNVNALLLGDSALYLCASSDTGTTGELFFGEGSRLTVL.

The chain joins TRBV7-2 to TRBJ2-4, with a weak D call TRBD1 (7 bases). This CDR3 comprises 14 residues. Germline V gives CDR1 SGHTA, CDR2 FQGNSA. With 7 bases removed from V and 0 bases from J, the gap between germline ends came to 10 bases. DNA of the CDR3: TGTGCCAGCATGCAGGGGGGAGCCAAAAACATTCAGTACTTC. Protein sequence: CASMQGGAKNIQYF.

This clone was recorded a few times. CDR3: CASSEYPPTSGGAETQYF. The CDR3 DNA sequence: TGTGCCAGCAGTGAATACCCCCCGACTAGCGGGGGGGCCGAGACCCAGTACTTC. The rearrangement links TRBV25-1 to TRBJ2-5; 14 bases fit TRBD2. The V gene's germline CDR1 is MGHDK and CDR2 SYGVNS. Unmatched junction bases numbered 8, after V lost 0 bases and J lost 5 bases. The CDR3 runs 18 residues.

The chain is built from TRBV29-1 and TRBJ1-1; D uncertain. The V end was cut by 7 bases, the J end by 5 bases, with 17 bases between. The CDR3 spans 13 residues. Per germline, CDR1 SQVTM and CDR2 ANQGSEA. The CDR3 here is CSEPSPGRTEAFF. Written as DNA, the CDR3 is TGCAGCGAGCCCTCCCCTGGCAGGACTGAAGCTTTCTTT.

This clone was counted a few times. The chain couples TRBV29-1 to TRBJ2-3, with unresolved D. The CDR3 spans 12 residues. Germline CDR1 and CDR2: SQVTM and ANQGSEA. V shed 3 bases and J shed 4 bases, with 8 bases lying between them. The CDR3 DNA reads as TGCAGCGTTGACCCAATCCCAGATACGCAGTATTTT. Translated: CSVDPIPDTQYF.

This clone was counted a few times. The chain links TRBV27 to TRBJ1-2; tentative D call: TRBD1 (6 bases). The CDR3 spans 15 residues. V was shortened by 6 bases and J by 8 bases, with 22 bases between the two germline ends. Germline values: CDR1 MNHEY, CDR2 SMNVEV (reference sequence). The chain's CDR3 is CASSALLSGGRGYTF. CDR3 in DNA: TGTGCCAGCAGCGCTCTACTTTCGGGGGGCCGAGGCTACACCTTC.

The chain joins TRBV7-2 to TRBJ2-2, with a possible D match to TRBD2 (6 bases). CDR1 and CDR2 (germline): SGHTA, FQGNSA. The length of the CDR3 is 14 residues. Trimming pared 5 bases from V and 6 bases from J, leaving 13 bases between. In DNA form, the CDR3 reads TGTGCCAGCAGCCCTTCTAGCGTTGCCGGGGAGCTGTTTTTT. Amino acids: CASSPSSVAGELFF.

V is TRBV6-5 and J is TRBJ2-7, with 9 bases lining up with TRBD2. CDR1 and CDR2 from the germline V gene are MNHEY and SVGAGI. V lost 6 bases and J lost 1; bases outside the gene matches: 7. This CDR3 is 15 amino acids long. The CDR3 region is CASRSTSGRSYEQYF. Written as DNA, the CDR3 is TGTGCCAGCAGATCGACTAGCGGAAGATCCTACGAGCAGTACTTC.

The chain couples TRBV29-1 to TRBJ1-1; 7 bases align to TRBD1. CDR1 SQVTM and CDR2 ANQGSEA come from the germline V gene. With V trimmed by 5 bases and J by 14 bases, 17 bases remained unmatched. The CDR3 has 13 amino acids. As DNA, the CDR3 is TGCAGCGTTTTTCTGGGACCAGGGACAGAGGTCTTCTTT. Amino acid sequence: CSVFLGPGTEVFF.

This clone turned up a few times. The same CDR3 also results from other DNA sequences found in this sample. V and J are TRBV18 and TRBJ2-7, with unresolved D. The V end was cut by 3 bases, the J end by 2 bases, with 5 bases between. This CDR3 spans 12 amino acids. Germline loops: CDR1 KGHSH, CDR2 LQKENI. The CDR3 loop is CASSPETYEQYF. The CDR3 DNA is TGTGCCAGCTCACCCGAGACCTACGAGCAGTACTTC.

The chain has TRBV11-1 and TRBJ2-2; 7 bases match TRBD1. Per germline, CDR1 SGHAT and CDR2 FQDESV (reference sequence). J was trimmed by 6 bases and V by 4 bases; bases with no gene match: 8. The CDR3 loop spans 15 amino acids. CDR3 in DNA: TGTGCCAGCAGCTCGAATCCAGGGGGATCCGGGGAGCTGTTTTTT. Amino acid sequence: CASSSNPGGSGELFF.

This clone was counted between two and nine times. This chain uses TRBV30 with TRBJ1-5; D perhaps matches TRBD1 (6 bases). The germline gives CDR1 GTSNPN, CDR2 SVGIG (reference sequence). V was cut by 0 bases and J by 3 bases, with 15 bases left in between. This CDR3 has 16 amino acids. The CDR3 sequence: CAWSVQGTQLNQPQHF. The CDR3, as DNA: TGTGCCTGGAGTGTACAGGGAACTCAGCTCAATCAGCCCCAGCATTTT.

The chain recombines TRBV7-9 with TRBJ2-1, with TRBD2 identical over 12 bases. Germline values: CDR1 SEHNR, CDR2 FQNEAQ (reference sequence). CDR3 length: 18 amino acids. J gave up 1 base and V 4 bases, and 8 bases lay outside the gene matches. Here the CDR3 reads CASSSVGLAGTSYNEQFF. The CDR3 region has the DNA TGTGCCAGCAGCTCAGTCGGACTAGCGGGGACTTCCTACAATGAGCAGTTCTTC.

This clone was counted a few times. The chain carries TRBV6-6 and TRBJ1-5; TRBD1 matches 8 bases. CDR3 size: 15 residues. Germline V gene sequence: CDR1 MNHNY, CDR2 SVGAGI (reference sequence). The trim removed 4 bases at V and 3 bases at J, leaving 5 bases unmatched. The DNA for the CDR3 is TGTGCCAGCAGTTTGCCGGGACAGGCCAATCAGCCCCAGCATTTT. Protein: CASSLPGQANQPQHF.

The chain carries TRBV18 and TRBJ2-7, with D possibly being TRBD1 (6 bases). Germline loops: CDR1 KGHSH, CDR2 LQKENI. Trimming removed 1 base from V and 6 bases from J, with 16 bases in between. This CDR3 is built from 15 residues. Here the CDR3 DNA reads TGTGCCAGCTCACCACGATTGGCAGGGGACGGCGAGCAGTACTTC. It is translated as CASSPRLAGDGEQYF.

The genes are TRBV4-1 and TRBJ1-1, with 8 bases lining up with TRBD1. The CDR3 has 17 residues. Trimming cost V 5 bases and J 5 bases; bases outside gene matches: 16. Germline CDR1 is MGHRA and CDR2 is YSYEKL. The CDR3 nucleotides are TGCGCCAGCAGCAAACAAGCCCCTGGACAGGGTAAAACTGAAGCTTTCTTT. This translates into CASSKQAPGQGKTEAFF.